A single sample gave rise to the 22 T cell receptor beta chains below, sequenced in a study of OX40 agonist ivuxolimab in advanced cancers. TCRdb keeps only in-frame clones here, not all; method: immunoSEQ multiplex PCR. Among 31,000 or so clones listed, about four fifths were seen once. The sequencing here drew on CD4+ or CD8+ T cells sorted from blood, taken in a trial of the OX40 agonist ivuxolimab. The receptors shown here come from an adult with an advanced solid tumor such as melanoma, head and neck, liver or kidney cancer.

The chain uses TRBV11-2 and TRBJ2-1, with D possibly matching TRBD2 (5 bases). The CDR3 has 15 amino acids. Trimming pared 2 bases from V and 8 bases from J, leaving 16 bases between. The germline gives CDR1 SGHAT, CDR2 FQNNGV. The CDR3 reads CASSLPGSLRYEQFF. The CDR3, as DNA: TGTGCCAGCAGCTTACCGGGGTCCTTAAGGTATGAGCAGTTCTTC.

The V and J genes are TRBV5-1 and TRBJ2-7; the D gene is possibly TRBD1 (5 bases). The length of the CDR3 is 14 residues. CDR1 SGHRS and CDR2 YFSETQ come from the germline V gene. The V end lost 1 base, the J end lost 3 bases, and 11 bases lay between the germline ends. The CDR3 is CASSLSAGHYEQYF. Here the CDR3 DNA reads TGCGCCAGCAGCTTGTCGGCAGGGCACTACGAGCAGTACTTC.

This clone was seen a few times. This sequence joins TRBV9 and TRBJ1-2; weak D call: TRBD1 (5 bases). The V and J ends lost 1 base and 7 bases respectively, with 20 bases between them. CDR1 is SGDLS, CDR2 YYNGEE, per germline. The CDR3 consists of 16 residues. The CDR3 loop is CASSVSDRRGLGGYTF. CDR3 sequence (DNA): TGTGCCAGCAGCGTATCCGACCGGAGGGGTTTAGGTGGCTACACCTTC.

V usage is TRBV21-1 and J usage is TRBJ2-4; TRBD1, as called in the table, went unchecked against the DNA. TRBV21-1 is classified as a pseudogene. This CDR3 spans 14 amino acids. The CDR3, as DNA: TGTGCCAGCAGCAAAGTAAACAGGAAAAACATTCAGTACTTC. Amino acid sequence: CASSKVNRKNIQYF.

The V gene is TRBV7-2, the J gene TRBJ2-2; no firm D call. Trimming stripped 5 bases from V and 1 base from J, with 11 bases between. The CDR3 consists of 15 residues. From germline, CDR1 is SGHTA and CDR2 FQGNSA. In DNA form, the CDR3 reads TGTGCCAGCAGCACCCGGACCCAGAACACCGGGGAGCTGTTTTTT. Its protein product is CASSTRTQNTGELFF.

The chain recombines TRBV5-4 with TRBJ2-1, with D hard to call. Germline CDR1 and CDR2: SGHNT and YYREEE (reference sequence). The CDR3 is 11 residues long. V gave up 4 bases and J gave up 7 bases, with 6 bases separating them. The CDR3 DNA reads as TGTGCCAGCAGCACTTATAATGAGCAGTTCTTC. This encodes CASSTYNEQFF.

This rearrangement joins TRBV2 to TRBJ1-2; D uncertain. Germline V gene lookup returns CDR1 SNHLY and CDR2 FYNNEI. The ends were cut back, 7 bases at V and 0 bases at J, with 9 bases in the middle. The CDR3 runs 13 residues. The CDR3 nucleotides read TGTGCCAGCACACTTTGGGCTAACTATGGCTACACCTTC. This encodes CASTLWANYGYTF.

This clone was observed once. DNA for the CDR3: TGCGCCAGCAGTGAGTACAGGGGAGAGACCCAGTACTTC. Translation gives CASSEYRGETQYF. The chain uses TRBV10-2 and TRBJ2-5; 7 bases match TRBD1. The CDR3 covers 13 residues. The ends lost 1 base at V and 4 bases at J; junction bases unmatched: 0. Germline V gene data show CDR1 as WSHSY and CDR2 as SAAADI.

The genes are TRBV30 and TRBJ2-1; D remains unclear. V dropped 4 bases and J dropped 8 bases, with 9 bases sitting between them. The length of the CDR3 is 11 residues. CDR1 and CDR2 from the germline V gene are GTSNPN and SVGIG (reference sequence). The CDR3 region has the DNA TGTGCCTGGACCGCTCTATATGAGCAGTTCTTC. Protein sequence: CAWTALYEQFF.

The genes are TRBV11-1 and TRBJ1-1, with D perhaps TRBD1 (6 bases). Germline V gene lookup returns CDR1 SGHAT and CDR2 FQDESV (reference sequence). V dropped 5 bases and J dropped 0 bases, with 13 bases sitting between them. This CDR3 comprises 15 residues. The CDR3 is CASSPQGSLNTEAFF. CDR3 sequence (DNA): TGTGCCAGCAGCCCACAGGGATCTTTGAACACTGAAGCTTTCTTT.

This clone has a handful of counts. The V call is TRBV9, the J call TRBJ1-2, with 7 nucleotides matching TRBD1. The CDR3 has 15 residues. Germline V CDR1 and CDR2: SGDLS, YYNGEE. The V and J ends lost 0 bases and 8 bases, in that order; junction bases with no gene match: 10. This chain's CDR3 is CASSVGGNRGEGYTF. In nucleotides, the CDR3 is TGTGCCAGCAGCGTAGGAGGGAACAGGGGTGAGGGCTACACCTTC.

The gene calls are TRBV4-3 and TRBJ2-7, with 9 bases matching TRBD2. CDR1 is LGHNA, CDR2 YSLEER, per germline. The CDR3 sequence is 18 residues long. Losses at the gene ends were 0 bases for V and 3 bases for J; bases not matched to a gene: 12. CDR3: CASSQDRPLAGAGYEQYF. The CDR3 nucleotides are TGCGCCAGCAGCCAAGATCGGCCCTTAGCGGGGGCCGGCTACGAGCAGTACTTC.

This chain connects TRBV7-6 to TRBJ2-2; D ambiguous. The ends were cut back, 5 bases at V and 4 bases at J, with 17 bases in the middle. This CDR3 contains 16 residues. The V gene's germline CDR1 is SGHVS and CDR2 FNYEAQ. The CDR3 is CASSRSSTELTGELFF. The CDR3 bases are TGTGCCAGCAGCCGATCATCGACGGAGCTCACCGGGGAGCTGTTTTTT.

This chain links TRBV6-6 with TRBJ2-3, with a possible D match to TRBD2 (7 bases). Germline V CDR1 and CDR2: MNHNY, SVGAGI (reference sequence). CDR3 length: 16 amino acids. V lost 0 bases, J lost 6 bases, and 16 bases lay in between. For the CDR3, the DNA is TGTGCCAGCAGTTACTCTGGGGGGGCGGGTAAGGATACGCAGTATTTT. Amino acid sequence: CASSYSGGAGKDTQYF.

This clone was recorded only once. The chain carries TRBV5-5 and TRBJ1-6, with D uncertain. CDR1 and CDR2 (germline): SGHKS, YYEKEE (reference sequence). The CDR3 covers 13 residues. Trimming stripped 1 base from V and 6 bases from J, with 5 bases between. This CDR3 reads CASSLLANSPLHF. Here the CDR3 DNA reads TGTGCCAGCAGCTTGTTGGCTAATTCACCCCTCCACTTT.

This clone was seen a few times. The chain combines TRBV2 with TRBJ2-4, with 9 bases aligning to TRBD1. CDR3 length: 16 amino acids. Germline CDR1 reads SNHLY; CDR2 reads FYNNEI. J gave up 1 base and V 4 bases, and 5 bases lay outside the gene matches. The CDR3 region has the DNA TGTGCCAGCAGTGCACAGGGGGCTCGGGCCAAAAACATTCAGTACTTC. Protein sequence: CASSAQGARAKNIQYF.

V usage is TRBV6-6 and J usage is TRBJ2-1; 12 bases line up with TRBD2. Per germline, CDR1 MNHNY and CDR2 SVGAGI (reference sequence). This CDR3 spans 16 amino acids. V dropped 7 bases and J dropped 4; count of bases not matched to a gene: 8. The CDR3 DNA follows: TGTGCCAGCAAGGGCCTAGCGGGAGGGCATTACAATGAGCAGTTCTTC. This sequence encodes CASKGLAGGHYNEQFF.

V gene TRBV7-2 combines with J gene TRBJ2-7, with 12 bases fitting TRBD2. This CDR3 has 14 amino acids. The J segment lost 9 bases and the V segment lost 0 bases, leaving 3 bases of the junction unmatched. Germline V gene lookup returns CDR1 SGHTA and CDR2 FQGNSA. CDR3 nucleotide sequence: TGTGCCAGCAGCTTAGCACTAGCGGGGGGTCGGCAGTACTTC. As protein: CASSLALAGGRQYF.

This clone came up once. V usage is TRBV5-8 and J usage is TRBJ2-3; D is perhaps TRBD2 (5 bases). The germline gives CDR1 SGHTS, CDR2 YDEGEE. V lost 0 bases and J 5 bases, leaving 13 bases between the germline ends. The CDR3 runs to 15 residues. In DNA form, the CDR3 reads TGTGCCAGCAGCTTGGGGACTGAAATCGGAGATACGCAGTATTTT. Translated, it gives CASSLGTEIGDTQYF.

V gene TRBV11-2 combines with J gene TRBJ1-1; D remains ambiguous. Trimming cost V 5 bases and J 10 bases, with 11 bases left between them. Germline V CDR1 and CDR2: SGHAT, FQNNGV. The CDR3 has 11 residues. The CDR3 DNA is TGTGCCAGCAGCCGTGCCATTCGAGCTTTCTTT. Residues: CASSRAIRAFF.

The chain links TRBV2 to TRBJ2-3, with 9 positions matching TRBD2. V lost 5 bases, J lost 2 bases, and 2 bases stayed unmatched. The germline V gene has CDR1 SNHLY and CDR2 FYNNEI. The CDR3 sequence is 14 residues long. This CDR3 is CASSSGGLTDTQYF. In DNA, the CDR3 is TGTGCCAGCAGTAGCGGGGGGCTCACAGATACGCAGTATTTT. Full variable domain (outside the CDR3, taken from reference TRBV2 and TRBJ2-3): EPEVTQTPSHQVTQMGQEVILRCVPISNHLYFYWYRQILGQKVEFLVSFYNNEISEKSEIFDDQFSVERPDGSNFTLKIRSTKLEDSAMYFCASSSGGLTDTQYFGPGTRLTVL.

The gene calls are TRBV9 and TRBJ2-4; no clear D gene. Trimming removed 0 bases from V and 6 bases from J, with 10 bases in between. Germline lookup yields CDR1 SGDLS and CDR2 YYNGEE. CDR3 length: 14 residues. CDR3: CASSVDVVANIQYF. The DNA of the CDR3 is TGTGCCAGCAGCGTAGATGTCGTCGCAAACATTCAGTACTTC.